One sample yielded the 4 T cell receptor beta chains listed below, sequenced in a study of T-cell reconstitution after alpha-beta-depleted transplantation in children (dated by TCRdb to between 2015 and 2016). What the work shows at the level of the full study, not this receptor alone: Hyperexpanded clone frequencies declined over subsequent months; after one year, T-cell counts and TCRbeta diversity were mostly attributed to newly produced T cells.

No antigen is known for these receptors. The label giving this sample's treatment or condition can be read as: allogeneic hematopoietic cell transplantation with graft depleted of TCRalphabeta T cells and CD19 B cells. Library method: PCR. Sequencing was performed on an Illumina HiSeq 2500. TCR library preparation used molecular barcoding, with unique molecular identifiers applied to normalize quantification of the TCRbeta repertoire. TCRdb itself trimmed the public reads at Q25 with fastp, ran MiXCR and retained productive beta chains. Merged by CDR3 protein, the rows form single entries marked with the most common genes and DNA. This sample comprises 330,000 or so distinct CDR3 sequences, approximately 7.3% of them detected only once. The top ten clones comprise about 8.2% of the sample. This material consisted of peripheral blood, taken 360 days after TCRalphabeta/CD19-depleted stem cell transplant. These receptors came from a female patient aged 2-15 years who had a stem cell transplant for Fanconi anemia, so the T cells may come from the graft donor.

V is TRBV5-1 and J is TRBJ2-6; TRBD1 is a possible D gene (5 bases). CDR1 is SGHRS, CDR2 YFSETQ, per germline. The CDR3 is 16 amino acids. Trimming shortened V by 5 bases and J by 4 bases, and 16 bases separated the two germline ends. CDR3 sequence: CASRGRQGEGANVLTF. The DNA of the CDR3 is TGCGCCAGCAGGGGCAGGCAGGGCGAAGGGGCCAACGTCCTGACTTTC.

Many counts were recorded for this clonotype. This chain uses TRBV28 with TRBJ2-3; D is unresolved. The V gene's germline CDR1 is MDHEN and CDR2 SYDVKM. V was clipped by 5 bases and J by 0 bases, with 9 bases between them. The CDR3 spans 14 residues. CDR3 in amino acids: CASSIIESTDTQYF. Written as DNA, the CDR3 is TGTGCCAGCAGTATCATAGAGAGCACAGATACGCAGTATTTT.

This clonotype was detected many times. The junction departs from the called germline gene at one end, perhaps through a read error. The rearrangement uses TRBV6-1 and TRBJ2-1; no definite D call. The CDR3 totals 15 residues. CDR1 MNHNS and CDR2 SASEGT come from the germline V gene. In DNA form, the CDR3 reads TGTGCCAGCAGTGAAGCGGGCGGTTCCTTCAATGAGCAGTTCTTC. Its translation is CASSEAGGSFNEQFF.

Ten or more counts support this clonotype. The chain is built from TRBV12-3 or TRBV12-4 and TRBJ2-5; TRBD2 agrees at 9 bases. The CDR3 loop spans 16 amino acids. Unmatched junction bases numbered 11, after V lost 6 bases and J lost 3 bases. The CDR3 sequence is CASRPFYSGREETQYF. CDR3 sequence (DNA): TGTGCCAGCAGACCCTTCTATAGCGGGAGAGAAGAGACCCAGTACTTC.